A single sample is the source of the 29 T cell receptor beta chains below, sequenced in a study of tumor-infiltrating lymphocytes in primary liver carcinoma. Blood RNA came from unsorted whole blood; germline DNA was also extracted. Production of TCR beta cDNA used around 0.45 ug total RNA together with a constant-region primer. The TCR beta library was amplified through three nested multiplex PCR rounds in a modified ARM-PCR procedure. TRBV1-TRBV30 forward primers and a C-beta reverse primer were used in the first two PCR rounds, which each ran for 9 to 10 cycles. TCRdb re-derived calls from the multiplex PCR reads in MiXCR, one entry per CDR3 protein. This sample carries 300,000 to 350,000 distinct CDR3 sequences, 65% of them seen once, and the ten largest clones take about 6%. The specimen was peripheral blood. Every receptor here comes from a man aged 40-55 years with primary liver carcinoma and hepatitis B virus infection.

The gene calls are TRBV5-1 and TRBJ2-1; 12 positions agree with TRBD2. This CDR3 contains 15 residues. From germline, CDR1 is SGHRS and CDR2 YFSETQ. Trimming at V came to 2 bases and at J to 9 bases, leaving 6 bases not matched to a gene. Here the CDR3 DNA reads TGCGCCAGCAGCTTTCGACTAGCGGGAGAGGGTGAGCAGTTCTTC. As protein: CASSFRLAGEGEQFF.

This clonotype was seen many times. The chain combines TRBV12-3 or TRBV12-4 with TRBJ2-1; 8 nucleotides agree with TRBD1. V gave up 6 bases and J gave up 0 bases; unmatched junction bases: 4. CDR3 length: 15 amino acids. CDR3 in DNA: TGTGCCAGCAGCCACGGGACAGGCTCCTACAATGAGCAGTTCTTC. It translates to CASSHGTGSYNEQFF.

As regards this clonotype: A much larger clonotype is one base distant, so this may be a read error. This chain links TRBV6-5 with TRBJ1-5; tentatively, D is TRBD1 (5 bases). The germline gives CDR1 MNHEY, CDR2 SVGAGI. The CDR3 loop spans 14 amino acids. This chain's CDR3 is CVSRPSGGGQPQHF. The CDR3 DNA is TGTGTCAGCAGACCTTCGGGGGGAGGTCAGCCCCAGCATTTT.

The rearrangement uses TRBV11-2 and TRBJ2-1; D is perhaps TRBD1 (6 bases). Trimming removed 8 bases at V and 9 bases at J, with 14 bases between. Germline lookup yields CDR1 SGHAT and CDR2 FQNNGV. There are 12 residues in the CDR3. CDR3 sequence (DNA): TGTGCCAGCGGCCTGACAGGCGCTGAGCAGTTCTTC. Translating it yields CASGLTGAEQFF.

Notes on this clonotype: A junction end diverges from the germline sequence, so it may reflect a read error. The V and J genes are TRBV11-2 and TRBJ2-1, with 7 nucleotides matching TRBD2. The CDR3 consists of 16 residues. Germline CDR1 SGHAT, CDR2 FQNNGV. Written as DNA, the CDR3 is TGTGCCAGTAGCTTGACTAGCTGGAGGTCATCAAATGAGCAGTTCTTC. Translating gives CASSLTSWRSSNEQFF.

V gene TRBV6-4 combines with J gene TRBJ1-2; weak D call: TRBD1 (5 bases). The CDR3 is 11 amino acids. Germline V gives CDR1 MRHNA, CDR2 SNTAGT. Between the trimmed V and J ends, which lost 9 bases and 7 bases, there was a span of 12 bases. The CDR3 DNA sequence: TGTGCCAGGGGGCCAGGGATTGGCTACACCTTC. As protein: CARGPGIGYTF.

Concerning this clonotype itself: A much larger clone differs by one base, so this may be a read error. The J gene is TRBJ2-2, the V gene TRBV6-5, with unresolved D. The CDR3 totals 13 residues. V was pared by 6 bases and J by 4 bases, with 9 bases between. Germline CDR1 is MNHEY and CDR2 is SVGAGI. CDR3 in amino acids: CASSSEVTGELFF. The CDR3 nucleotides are TGTGCCAGCAGCAGCGAGGTCACCGGGGAGCTGTTTTTT.

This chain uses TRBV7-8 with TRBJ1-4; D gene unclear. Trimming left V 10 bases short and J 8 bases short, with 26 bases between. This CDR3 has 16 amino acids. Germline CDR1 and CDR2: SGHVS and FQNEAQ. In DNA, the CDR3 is TGTGCCACCATCCTAAAAGGCTGGGTTTCGGGCGAAAAACTGTTTTTT. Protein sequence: CATILKGWVSGEKLFF.

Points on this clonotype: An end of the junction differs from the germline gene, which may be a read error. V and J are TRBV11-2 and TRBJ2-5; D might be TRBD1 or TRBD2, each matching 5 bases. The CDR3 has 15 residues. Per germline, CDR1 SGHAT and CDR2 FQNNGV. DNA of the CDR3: TGCGCCAGCAGCTTCGGCAGCAATGGGGGAGAGACCCAGTACTTC. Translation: CASSFGSNGGETQYF. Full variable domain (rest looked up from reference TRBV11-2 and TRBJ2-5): EAGVAQSPRYKIIEKRQSVAFWCNPISGHATLYWYQQILGQGPKLLIQFQNNGVVDDSQLPKDRFSAERLKGVDSTLKIQPAKLEDSAVYLCASSFGSNGGETQYFGPGTRLLVL.

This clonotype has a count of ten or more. CDR3 DNA: TGTGCCATCAGTGAGTCCCGAGGGGACTTTAACAATGAGCAGTTCTTC. It encodes CAISESRGDFNNEQFF. The V gene is TRBV10-3, the J gene TRBJ2-1, with D possibly matching TRBD2 (6 bases). The ends were cut back, 0 bases at V and 5 bases at J, with 14 bases in the middle. Germline V CDR1 and CDR2: ENHRY, SYGVKD. CDR3 length: 16 residues.

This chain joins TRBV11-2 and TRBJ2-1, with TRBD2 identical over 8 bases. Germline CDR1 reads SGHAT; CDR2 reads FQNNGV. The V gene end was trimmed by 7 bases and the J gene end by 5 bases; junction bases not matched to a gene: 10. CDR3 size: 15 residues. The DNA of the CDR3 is TGTGCCAGCACCGTTGGACTAGCTCCCAACAATGAGCAGTTCTTC. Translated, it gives CASTVGLAPNNEQFF.

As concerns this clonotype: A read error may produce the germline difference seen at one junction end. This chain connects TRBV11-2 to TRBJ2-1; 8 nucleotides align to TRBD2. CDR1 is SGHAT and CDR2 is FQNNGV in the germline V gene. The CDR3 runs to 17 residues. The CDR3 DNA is TGTGCCAGCAGTTCCTCACTAGCGGCCATCTCCTACAATGAGCAGTTGTTC. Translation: CASSSSLAAISYNEQLF. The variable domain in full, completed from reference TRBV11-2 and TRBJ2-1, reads EAGVAQSPRYKIIEKRQSVAFWCNPISGHATLYWYQQILGQGPKLLIQFQNNGVVDDSQLPKDRFSAERLKGVDSTLKIQPAKLEDSAVYLCASSSSLAAISYNEQLFGPGTRLTVL.

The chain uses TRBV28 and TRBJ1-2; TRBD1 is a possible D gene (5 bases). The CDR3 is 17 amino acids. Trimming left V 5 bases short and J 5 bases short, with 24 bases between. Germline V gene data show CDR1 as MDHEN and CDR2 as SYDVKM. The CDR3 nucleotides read TGTGCCAGCAGTAGAGACCGGGACCACCGGACCCGTTATGGCTACACCTTC. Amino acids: CASSRDRDHRTRYGYTF.

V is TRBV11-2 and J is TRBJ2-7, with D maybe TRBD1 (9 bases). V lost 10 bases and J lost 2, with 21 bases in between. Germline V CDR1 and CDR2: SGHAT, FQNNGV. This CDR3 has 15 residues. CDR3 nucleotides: TGTGCCAACAGTTTAGCGGGACAGGGCGCCTACGAGCAGTACTTC. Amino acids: CANSLAGQGAYEQYF.

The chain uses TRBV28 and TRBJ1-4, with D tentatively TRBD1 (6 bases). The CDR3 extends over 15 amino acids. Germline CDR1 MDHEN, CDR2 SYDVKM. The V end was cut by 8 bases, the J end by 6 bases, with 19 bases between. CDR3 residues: CASAPSGHRDEKLFF. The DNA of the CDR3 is TGTGCCAGCGCCCCCTCGGGACACCGGGATGAAAAACTGTTTTTT.

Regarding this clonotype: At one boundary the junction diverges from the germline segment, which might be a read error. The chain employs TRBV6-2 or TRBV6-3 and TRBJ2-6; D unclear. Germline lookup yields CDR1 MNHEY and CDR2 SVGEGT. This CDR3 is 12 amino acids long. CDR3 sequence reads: CTSSYPPGTLTF. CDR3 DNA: TGTACCAGCAGTTACCCGCCGGGTACCCTGACTTTC.

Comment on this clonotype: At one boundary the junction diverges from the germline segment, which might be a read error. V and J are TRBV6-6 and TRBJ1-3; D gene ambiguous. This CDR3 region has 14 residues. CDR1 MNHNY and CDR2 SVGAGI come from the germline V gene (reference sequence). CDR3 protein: CASSYLSSGDTIYF. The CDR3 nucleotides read TGTGCCAGCAGTTACCTAAGCTCTGGAGACACCATATATTTT.

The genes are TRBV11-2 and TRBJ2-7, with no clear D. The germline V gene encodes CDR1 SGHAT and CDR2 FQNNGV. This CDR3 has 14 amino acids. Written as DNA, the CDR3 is TGTGTCATCAGCTTATACATAGGGTGGAACGAGCAGTACTTC. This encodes CVISLYIGWNEQYF.

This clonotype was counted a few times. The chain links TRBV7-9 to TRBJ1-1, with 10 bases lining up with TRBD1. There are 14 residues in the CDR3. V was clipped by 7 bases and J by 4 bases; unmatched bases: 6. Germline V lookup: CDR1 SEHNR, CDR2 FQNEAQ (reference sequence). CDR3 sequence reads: CASNPWDRGTEAFF. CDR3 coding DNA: TGTGCCAGCAATCCCTGGGACAGGGGCACTGAAGCTTTCTTT.

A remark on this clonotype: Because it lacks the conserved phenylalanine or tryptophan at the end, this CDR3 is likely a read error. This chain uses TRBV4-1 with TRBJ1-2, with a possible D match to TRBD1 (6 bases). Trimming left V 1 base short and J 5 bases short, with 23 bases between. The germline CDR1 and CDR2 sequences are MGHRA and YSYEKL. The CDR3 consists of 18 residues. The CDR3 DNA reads TGCGCCAGCAGCCAAGTTCGGTCGGGCAGGGGAGGAGAATATGGCTACACCCTC. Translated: CASSQVRSGRGGEYGYTL.

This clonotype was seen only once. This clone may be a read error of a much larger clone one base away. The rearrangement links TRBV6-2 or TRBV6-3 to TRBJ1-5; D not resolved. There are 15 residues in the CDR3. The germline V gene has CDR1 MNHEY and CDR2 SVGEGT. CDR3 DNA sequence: TGTGCCGGCAGAGTGGCAGGCAATAGCAATCAGCCCCAGCATTTT. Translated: CAGRVAGNSNQPQHF.

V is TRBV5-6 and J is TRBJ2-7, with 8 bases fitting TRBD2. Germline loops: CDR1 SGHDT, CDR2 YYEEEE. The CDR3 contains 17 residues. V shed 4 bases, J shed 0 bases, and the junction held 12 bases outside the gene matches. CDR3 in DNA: TGTGCCAGCAGCGCACTAGGGAGTAGCGGGAACTCCTACGAGCAGTACTTC. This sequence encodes CASSALGSSGNSYEQYF.

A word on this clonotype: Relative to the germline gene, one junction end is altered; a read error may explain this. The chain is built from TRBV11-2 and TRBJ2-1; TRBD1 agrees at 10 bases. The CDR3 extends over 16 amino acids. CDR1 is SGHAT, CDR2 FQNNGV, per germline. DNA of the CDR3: TGTGCCAGCATCTCCCCAGGGACAGGGGCCTTCAATGAGCAGATCTTC. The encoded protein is CASISPGTGAFNEQIF.

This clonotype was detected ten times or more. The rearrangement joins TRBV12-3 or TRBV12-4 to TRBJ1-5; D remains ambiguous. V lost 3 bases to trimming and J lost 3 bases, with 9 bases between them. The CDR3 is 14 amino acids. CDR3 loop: CASSFGRVNQPQHF. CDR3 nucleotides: TGTGCCAGCAGTTTCGGTAGGGTCAATCAGCCCCAGCATTTT.

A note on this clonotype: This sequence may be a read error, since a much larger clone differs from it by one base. The CDR3 region has the DNA TGTGCCAGCAGTTACGGGGGACTCCCCTTCACTGAAGCTCTCTTT. Translation gives CASSYGGLPFTEALF. The chain employs TRBV6-2 or TRBV6-3 and TRBJ1-1, with D perhaps matching TRBD1 (5 bases). The CDR3 runs to 15 residues. CDR1 MNHEY and CDR2 SVGEGT come from the germline V gene.

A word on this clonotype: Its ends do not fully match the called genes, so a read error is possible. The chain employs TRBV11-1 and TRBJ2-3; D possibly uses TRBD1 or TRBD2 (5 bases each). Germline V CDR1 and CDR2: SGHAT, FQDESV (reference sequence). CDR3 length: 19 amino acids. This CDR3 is CASSSGGSSVGARTDAQYF. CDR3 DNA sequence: TGCGCCAGCAGCTCTGGGGGAAGCTCTGTTGGAGCCCGCACAGATGCGCAGTATTTT.

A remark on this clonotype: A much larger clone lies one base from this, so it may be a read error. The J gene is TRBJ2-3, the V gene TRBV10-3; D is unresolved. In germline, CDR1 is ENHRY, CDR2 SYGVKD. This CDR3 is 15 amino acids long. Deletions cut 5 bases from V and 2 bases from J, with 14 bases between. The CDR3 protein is CAISRSGYHTDTQYF. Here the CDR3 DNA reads TGTGCCATCAGTCGTTCCGGGTATCACACAGATACGCAGTATTTT.

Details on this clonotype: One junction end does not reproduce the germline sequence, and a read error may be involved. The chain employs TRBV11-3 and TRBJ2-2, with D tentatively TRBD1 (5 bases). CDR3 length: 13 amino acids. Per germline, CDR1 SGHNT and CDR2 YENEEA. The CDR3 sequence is CASSSDSTGELFF. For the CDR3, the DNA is TGTGCCAGTAGCTCTGACAGTACCGGGGAGCTGTTTTTT.

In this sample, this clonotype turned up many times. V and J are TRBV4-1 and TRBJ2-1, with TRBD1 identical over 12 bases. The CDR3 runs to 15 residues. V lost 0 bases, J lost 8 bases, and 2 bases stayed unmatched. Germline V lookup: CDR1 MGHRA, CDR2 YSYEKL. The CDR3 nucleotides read TGCGCCAGCAGCCAAGAAGGGACAGGGGGCTATGAGCAGTTCTTC. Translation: CASSQEGTGGYEQFF.